This is a list of T cell receptor beta chains from one sample in a study of blood T cell repertoires in COVID-19. Here immunoSEQ multiplex PCR was the method, and the copy in TCRdb shows in-frame clones only, minus some. The sample contains around 68,000 clones, around nine tenths of which appear only once. Material for sequencing was peripheral blood. The receptors were gathered from a man between 45 and 60 years old with active COVID-19. Each CDR3 is given with its conserved first and last residue. D genes are given only for firm matches. The size of a clone is reported for some rows only, either as once, few or many, or as a class for expanded clones.

j_call v_call clone_size d_call cdr3_aa cdr3_nt
TRBJ2-3 TRBV5-1 - TRBD2 CASSEGAGAADTQYF TGCGCCAGCAGCGAGGGCGCGGGAGCCGCAGATACGCAGTATTTT
TRBJ1-1 TRBV2 - - CASSERLSTEAFF TGTGCCAGCAGTGAACGGTTATCCACTGAAGCTTTCTTT
TRBJ2-1 TRBV7-8 once - CASSSNRDTSYNEQFF TGTGCCAGCAGCTCGAACCGGGACACCTCCTACAATGAGCAGTTCTTC
TRBJ2-7 TRBV4-2 few TRBD1 CASSQGGQGIDEQYF TGTGCCAGCAGCCAAGGGGGACAGGGGATCGACGAGCAGTACTTC
TRBJ2-1 TRBV5-6 - - CASSGEADSYNEQFF TGTGCCAGCAGCGGGGAGGCCGATTCCTACAATGAGCAGTTCTTC
TRBJ1-5 TRBV27 - - CASSRTGIGNQPQHF TGTGCCAGCAGCAGAACGGGGATTGGCAATCAGCCCCAGCATTTT
TRBJ1-3 TRBV9 - - CASSLDTLSGNTIYF TGTGCCAGCAGCTTAGACACGCTCTCTGGAAACACCATATATTTT
TRBJ1-5 TRBV30 few - CAWSPSRTDNSNQPQHF TGTGCCTGGAGTCCCTCAAGGACAGATAATAGCAATCAGCCCCAGCATTTT
TRBJ1-2 TRBV27 once TRBD1 CASSFQGAHGYTF TGTGCCAGCAGTTTCCAGGGGGCGCATGGCTACACCTTC
TRBJ1-1 TRBV12-3/TRBV12-4 - - CASSFPRATEAFF TGTGCCAGCAGTTTTCCCAGGGCCACTGAAGCTTTCTTT
TRBJ1-6 TRBV6-2/TRBV6-3 - - CASSSTDKGGGSPLHF TGTGCCAGCAGTTCCACGGACAAGGGCGGTGGTTCACCCCTCCACTTT
TRBJ2-7 TRBV7-2 - TRBD2 CASSPSGTSYEQYF TGTGCCAGCAGTCCTAGCGGGACCTCCTACGAGCAGTACTTC